This T cell receptor beta chain was identified during a study of T-cell memory formation after mild COVID-19. Study-wide background: Largely donor-specific sequence clusters came from a couple of donors. The study's findings and limits: Largely, contracting CD4+ clones fell within CM and EM, and contracting CD8+ clones within EMRA. Whereas later expanders leaned CD4+, clones contracting day 15 to 85 showed a balanced CD4/CD8 makeup.

Libraries for TCRalpha and TCRbeta carried sample barcodes and unique molecular identifiers via 5'RACE. Each CDR3 protein gets one entry after TCRdb re-called the 5' RACE reads with MiXCR. Of some 600,000 distinct CDR3 sequences listed, roughly a sixth are singletons. The CDR3 runs to 15 residues. V was clipped by 3 bases and J by 2 bases, with 12 bases between them. Germline CDR1 reads MGHRA; CDR2 reads YSYEKL. As regards this clonotype: Its antigen is not known.

Sequenced material: PBMCs or a T cell subset sorted from them (not recorded which). The TCR was taken from an adult woman who had mild COVID-19 (a few samples of this study predate the infection). Cell type and time point are not known. V and J are TRBV4-1 and TRBJ2-3; D remains unclear. CDR3 nucleotides: TGCGCCAGCAGCCATGGGCTAGAATTCACAGATACGCAGTATTTT. This gives the protein CASSHGLEFTDTQYF.